This T cell receptor (beta chain) was identified during a study of blood T cell repertoires in COVID-19 (dated by TCRdb to about 2020). In terms of the full investigation: The collaborator samples originated in the United States, Italy and Spain and spanned the acute and convalescent phases of COVID-19. The material from the prospective study consisted of cDNA or gDNA derived from T cells, B-cell-depleted T cells, or PBMCs. The dataset comprised deeply sampled blood TCRbeta repertoires from subjects exposed to, actively infected with, or recovered from COVID-19. The repertoires were released in a freely available public database meant as a resource for research on the immune response to SARS-CoV-2. Samples came from the ongoing ImmuneRACE study (first 160 participants) plus 1,254 subjects from 6 global collaborators. The sample metadata nearly always contained a de-identified subject ID, COVID-19 status, age in years and sex. Where available, HLA class I and class II types were obtained from metadata supplied by the sample provider rather than from assay-based typing.

TCRbeta CDR3 regions were amplified from genomic DNA by means of the immunoSEQ Assay, a bias-controlled multiplex PCR. In the original analysis: Nucleated cell counts per sample were estimated from amplification of reference gene primers within the assay. To quantify the absolute abundance of each unique TCRbeta CDR3 rearrangement, sequence reads were collapsed and filtered. For each sample, productive Simpson clonality was calculated as the square root of Simpson's diversity index across productive rearrangements. What TCRdb holds here is the immuneACCESS table cut down to in-frame rearrangements. Part of the clones is not present; checked against another copy, under half of the missing clones reflect an unresolved V gene, and the others are unexplained. For V, J and clone size, that table is used; D and trimming come from the DNA. Counted in this sample were 290,000 or so clones; 80% to 85% of them appeared once. The top ten hold approximately 5% of the sample.

CDR1 and CDR2, per the germline V gene, are WSHSY and SAAADI. Trimming accounts for 4 bases at V and 7 bases at J, while the number of junction bases matched to no gene is 5. The CDR3 runs 14 amino acids, cysteine and phenylalanine included. Only the CDR3 portion is preserved as DNA: 42 bases, with reading frame beginning at the first base. General findings and caveats noted by the study authors: Clinical and demographic metadata were provided uncurated, with the amount varying by source and participant.

Enrolling through a virtual design, the prospective study's participants ranged in age from roughly 18 to 100 years and lived across about two dozen United States geographic areas. In the prospective study, cohorts were assigned on the basis of participant-reported clinical history obtained from a screening survey and a study questionnaire. Exposed participants had been in contact with someone with a PCR-confirmed or clinician-diagnosed COVID-19 case within 2 weeks of study entry. In the prospective study, mobile phlebotomists collected whole blood, serum and a nasopharyngeal or oropharyngeal swab from each participant. Over a roughly 2-month period, participants in the prospective study had the option of providing additional blood draws and questionnaires. Prospective study blood samples were shipped either frozen or at room temperature before DNA extraction. With regard to this clone: It has no known antigen specificity. The record has no base qualities; no much larger clone is one base away.

Specimen: PBMCs or T cells enriched from blood (not recorded which). In this chain, TRBV10-2 is recombined with TRBJ2-1, and 9 junction bases match TRBD2. The TCR comes from a man aged 35-49 years who had been exposed to COVID-19. The CDR3: CASSGLAAPNEQFF. The DNA sequence is as follows: TGCGCCAGCAGTGGACTAGCGGCACCAAATGAGCAGTTCTTC.